This TCR beta chain derives from a study of radiotherapy plus CTLA-4 blockade in lung cancer. General observations from the study: An expansion of tumor-derived TCR clones occurred in blood after radiotherapy plus ipilimumab.

The ends were cut back, 4 bases at V and 5 bases at J, with 18 bases in the middle. This CDR3 has 15 residues. Germline lookup yields CDR1 SGHRS and CDR2 YFSETQ. Points on this clone: What it binds is unknown.

Only in-frame clones appear in the TCRdb table, and some are missing; sequencing was by immunoSEQ multiplex PCR. The data contain about 73,000 clones, roughly 84% of them seen just once; the ten biggest clones take up around 40%. The chain employs TRBV5-1 and TRBJ2-5, with D possibly matching TRBD1 (6 bases). The sequenced sample was peripheral blood, obtained from a patient treated with radiotherapy plus ipilimumab. The sequence was collected from a human donor with non-small cell lung cancer that progressed on radiotherapy plus ipilimumab. The CDR3 reads CASSPDTGPGETQYF. The CDR3 DNA follows: TGCGCCAGCAGCCCTGATACAGGGCCCGGGGAGACCCAGTACTTC.